One and the same sample provided the 4 T cell receptor beta chains below, sequenced in a study of blood T cell repertoires in COVID-19. The data were produced by immunoSEQ multiplex PCR, yet TCRdb's version contains in-frame clones alone and is incomplete. The table includes 120,000 or so clones, 85% detected once. Sequenced input: peripheral blood. All receptors derive from a woman older than 75 with acute or convalescent COVID-19.

The chain is built from TRBV3-1 (or the pseudogene TRBV3-2) and TRBJ2-2; D ambiguous. The CDR3 runs 10 residues. V shed 0 bases and J shed 15 bases, with 5 bases lying between them. Germline CDR1 reads LGHDT; CDR2 reads YNNKEL (reference sequence). The DNA for the CDR3 is TGTGCCAGCAGCCAAGAGAGAATGTTTTTT. It specifies CASSQERMFF.

CDR3 in amino acids: CASSKGGTYGYTF. CDR3 nucleotide sequence: TGTGCCAGTAGTAAGGGCGGGACGTATGGCTACACCTTC. The chain joins TRBV19 to TRBJ1-2; D might be TRBD1 (5 bases). CDR3 length: 13 residues. Trimming removed 4 bases from V and 5 bases from J, with 11 bases in between. The germline V gene encodes CDR1 LNHDA and CDR2 SQIVND (reference sequence).

J is TRBJ2-7 and V is TRBV6-5; 9 positions match TRBD1. Germline V gene data show CDR1 as MNHEY and CDR2 as SVGAGI. The V and J ends lost 11 bases and 2 bases, in that order; junction bases with no gene match: 10. The CDR3 has 14 amino acids. The CDR3 coding sequence is TGTGCCCTTAGGAGGGACAGGGCCGCCTACGAGCAGTACTTC. This gives the protein CALRRDRAAYEQYF.

V usage is TRBV10-3 and J usage is TRBJ1-1, with TRBD1 matching 7 bases. V was clipped by 6 bases and J by 2 bases; unmatched bases: 6. Germline CDR1 reads ENHRY; CDR2 reads SYGVKD. The CDR3 is made up of 14 amino acids. The CDR3 DNA reads TGTGCCATCAGGGGGACAGTATTAAACACTGAAGCTTTCTTT. Translated, it gives CAIRGTVLNTEAFF.